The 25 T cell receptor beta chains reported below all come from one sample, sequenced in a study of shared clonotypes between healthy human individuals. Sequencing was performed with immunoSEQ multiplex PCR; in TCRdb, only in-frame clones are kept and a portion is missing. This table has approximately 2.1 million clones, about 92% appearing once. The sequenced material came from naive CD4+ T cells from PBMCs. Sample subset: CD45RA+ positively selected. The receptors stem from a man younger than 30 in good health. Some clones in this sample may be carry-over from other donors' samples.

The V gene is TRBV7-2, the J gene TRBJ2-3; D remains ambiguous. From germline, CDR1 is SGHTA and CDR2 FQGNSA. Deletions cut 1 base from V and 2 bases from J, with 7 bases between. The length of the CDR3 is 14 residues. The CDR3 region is CASSLGSYTDTQYF. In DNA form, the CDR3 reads TGTGCCAGCAGCTTAGGCTCCTACACAGATACGCAGTATTTT.

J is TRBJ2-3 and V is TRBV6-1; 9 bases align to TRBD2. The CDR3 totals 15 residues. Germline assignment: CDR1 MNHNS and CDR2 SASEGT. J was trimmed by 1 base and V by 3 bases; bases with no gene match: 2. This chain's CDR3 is CASSEAGGGTDTQYF. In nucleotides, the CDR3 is TGTGCCAGCAGTGAGGCGGGAGGGGGCACAGATACGCAGTATTTT.

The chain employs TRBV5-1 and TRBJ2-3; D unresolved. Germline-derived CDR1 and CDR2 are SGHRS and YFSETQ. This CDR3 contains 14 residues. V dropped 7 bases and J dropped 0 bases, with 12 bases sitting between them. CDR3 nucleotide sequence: TGCGCCAGCGGTTCCTTAACTAGCACAGATACGCAGTATTTT. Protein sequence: CASGSLTSTDTQYF. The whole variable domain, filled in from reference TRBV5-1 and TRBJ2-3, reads KAGVTQTPRYLIKTRGQQVTLSCSPISGHRSVSWYQQTPGQGLQFLFEYFSETQRNKGNFPGRFSGRQFSNSRSEMNVSTLELGDSALYLCASGSLTSTDTQYFGPGTRLTVL.

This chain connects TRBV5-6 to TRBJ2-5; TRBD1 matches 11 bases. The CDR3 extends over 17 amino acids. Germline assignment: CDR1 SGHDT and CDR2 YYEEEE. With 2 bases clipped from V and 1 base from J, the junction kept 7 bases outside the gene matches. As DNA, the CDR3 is TGTGCCAGCAGCTTAATGGGACAGGGGGACCTCCAAGAGACCCAGTACTTC. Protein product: CASSLMGQGDLQETQYF. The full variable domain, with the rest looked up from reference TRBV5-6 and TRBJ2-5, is DAGVTQSPTHLIKTRGQQVTLRCSPKSGHDTVSWYQQALGQGPQFIFQYYEEEERQRGNFPDRFSGHQFPNYSSELNVNALLLGDSALYLCASSLMGQGDLQETQYFGPGTRLLVL.

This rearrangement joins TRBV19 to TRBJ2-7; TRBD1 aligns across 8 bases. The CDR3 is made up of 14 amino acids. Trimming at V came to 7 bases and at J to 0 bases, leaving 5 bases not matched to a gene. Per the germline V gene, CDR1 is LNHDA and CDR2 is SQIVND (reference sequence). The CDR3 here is CASKGTGNSYEQYF. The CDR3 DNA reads TGTGCCAGTAAAGGGACAGGTAACTCCTACGAGCAGTACTTC.

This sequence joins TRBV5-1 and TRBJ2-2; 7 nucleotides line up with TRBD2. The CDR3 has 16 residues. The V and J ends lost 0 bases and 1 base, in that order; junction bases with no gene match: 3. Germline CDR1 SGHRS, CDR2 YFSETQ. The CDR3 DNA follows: TGCGCCAGCAGCTTGGTGGCGGGGGTGAACACCGGGGAGCTGTTTTTT. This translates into CASSLVAGVNTGELFF.

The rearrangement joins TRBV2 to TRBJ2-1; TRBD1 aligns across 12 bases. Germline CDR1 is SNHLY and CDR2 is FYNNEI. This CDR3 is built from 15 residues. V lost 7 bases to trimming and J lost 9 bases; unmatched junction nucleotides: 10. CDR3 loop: CASTGTGGTLGEQFF. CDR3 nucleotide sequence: TGTGCCAGCACCGGGACAGGGGGCACGTTGGGTGAGCAGTTCTTC.

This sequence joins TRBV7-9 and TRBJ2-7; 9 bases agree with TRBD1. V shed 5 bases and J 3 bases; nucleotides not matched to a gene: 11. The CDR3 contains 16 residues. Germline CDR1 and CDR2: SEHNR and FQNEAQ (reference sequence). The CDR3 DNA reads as TGTGCCAGCAGCCCGGGCAAGGGACAGGGACACTACGAGCAGTACTTC. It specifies CASSPGKGQGHYEQYF.

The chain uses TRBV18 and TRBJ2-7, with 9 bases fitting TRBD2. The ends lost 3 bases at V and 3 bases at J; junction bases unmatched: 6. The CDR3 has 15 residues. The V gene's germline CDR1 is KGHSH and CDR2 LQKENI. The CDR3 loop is CASSPGIAGVYEQYF. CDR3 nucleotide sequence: TGTGCCAGCTCACCGGGCATAGCGGGAGTCTACGAGCAGTACTTC.

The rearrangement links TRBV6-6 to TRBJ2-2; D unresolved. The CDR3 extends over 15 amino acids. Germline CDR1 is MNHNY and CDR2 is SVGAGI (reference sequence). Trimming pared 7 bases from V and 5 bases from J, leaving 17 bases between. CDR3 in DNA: TGTGCCAGCACCTTCCCCCCACTGGGGACCGGGGAGCTGTTTTTT. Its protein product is CASTFPPLGTGELFF.

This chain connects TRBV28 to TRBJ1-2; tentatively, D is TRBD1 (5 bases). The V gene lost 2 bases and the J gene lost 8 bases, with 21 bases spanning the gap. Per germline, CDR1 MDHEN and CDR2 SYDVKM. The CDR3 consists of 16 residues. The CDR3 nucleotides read TGTGCCAGCAGTTTACTCCCCGGGACGGGGGAAAGGGGCTACACCTTC. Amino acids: CASSLLPGTGERGYTF.

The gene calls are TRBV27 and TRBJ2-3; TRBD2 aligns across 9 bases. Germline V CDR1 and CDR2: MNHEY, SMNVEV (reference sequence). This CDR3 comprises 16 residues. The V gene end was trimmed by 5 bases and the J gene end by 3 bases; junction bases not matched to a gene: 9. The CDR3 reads CASSTIRLAGTDTQYF. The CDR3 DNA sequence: TGTGCCAGCAGTACTATCCGTCTAGCGGGAACAGATACGCAGTATTTT.

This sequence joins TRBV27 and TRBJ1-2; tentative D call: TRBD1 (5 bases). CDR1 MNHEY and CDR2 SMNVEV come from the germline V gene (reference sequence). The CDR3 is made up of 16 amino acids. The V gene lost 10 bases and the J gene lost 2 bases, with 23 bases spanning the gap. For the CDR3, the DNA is TGTGCCACCCTCGGGTCTTTCGAAGGGACGAACTATGGCTACACCTTC. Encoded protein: CATLGSFEGTNYGYTF.

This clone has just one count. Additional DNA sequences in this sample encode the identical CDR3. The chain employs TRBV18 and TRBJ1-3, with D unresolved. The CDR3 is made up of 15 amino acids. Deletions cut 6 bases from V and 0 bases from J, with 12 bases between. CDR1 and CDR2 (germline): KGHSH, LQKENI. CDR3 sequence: CASSAGGSSGNTIYF. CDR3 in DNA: TGTGCCAGCTCGGCAGGTGGCAGCTCTGGAAACACCATATATTTT.

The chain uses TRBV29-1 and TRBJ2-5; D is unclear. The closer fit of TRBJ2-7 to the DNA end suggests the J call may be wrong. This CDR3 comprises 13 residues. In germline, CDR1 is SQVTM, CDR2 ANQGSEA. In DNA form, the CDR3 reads TGCAGCGTGGCTCGTCGGACGGATTACGAGCAGTACTTC. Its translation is CSVARRTDYEQYF.

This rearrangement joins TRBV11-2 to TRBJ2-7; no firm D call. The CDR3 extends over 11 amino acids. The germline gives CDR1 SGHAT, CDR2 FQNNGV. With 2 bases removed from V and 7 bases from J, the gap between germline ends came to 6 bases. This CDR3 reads CASSLKGEQYF. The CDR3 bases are TGTGCCAGCAGCTTAAAAGGAGAGCAGTACTTC.

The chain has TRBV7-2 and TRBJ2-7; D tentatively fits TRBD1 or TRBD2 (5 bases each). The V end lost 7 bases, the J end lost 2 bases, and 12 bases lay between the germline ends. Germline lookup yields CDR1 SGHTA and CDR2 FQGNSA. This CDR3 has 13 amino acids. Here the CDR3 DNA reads TGTGCCAGCACCCGAGGGGTTACCTACGAGCAGTACTTC. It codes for CASTRGVTYEQYF.

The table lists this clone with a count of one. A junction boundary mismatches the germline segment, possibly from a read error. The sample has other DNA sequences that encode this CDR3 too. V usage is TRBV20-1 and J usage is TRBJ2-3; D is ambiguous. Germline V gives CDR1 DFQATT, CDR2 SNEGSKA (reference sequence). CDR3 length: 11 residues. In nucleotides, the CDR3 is TGCAGTGCTAGTCGCACGGATACGCAGTATTTT. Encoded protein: CSASRTDTQYF.

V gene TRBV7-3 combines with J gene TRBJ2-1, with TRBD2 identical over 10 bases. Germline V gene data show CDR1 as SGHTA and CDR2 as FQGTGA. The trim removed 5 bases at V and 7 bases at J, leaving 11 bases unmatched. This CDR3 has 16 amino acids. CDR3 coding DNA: TGTGCCAGCAGCAAAGACGGGACTAGCGCAATTAATGAGCAGTTCTTC. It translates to CASSKDGTSAINEQFF.

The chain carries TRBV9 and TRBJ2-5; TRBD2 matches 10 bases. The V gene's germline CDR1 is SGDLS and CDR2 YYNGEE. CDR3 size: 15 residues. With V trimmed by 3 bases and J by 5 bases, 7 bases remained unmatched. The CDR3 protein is CASSATGTSEETQYF. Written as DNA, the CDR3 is TGTGCCAGCAGCGCAACCGGGACTAGCGAGGAGACCCAGTACTTC.

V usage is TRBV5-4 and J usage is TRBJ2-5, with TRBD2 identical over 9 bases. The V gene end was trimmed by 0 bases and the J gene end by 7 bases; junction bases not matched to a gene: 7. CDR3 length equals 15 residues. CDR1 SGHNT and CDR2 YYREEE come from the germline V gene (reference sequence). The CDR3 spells CASSLASGMLGTQYF. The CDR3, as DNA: TGTGCCAGCAGCTTGGCTAGCGGGATGCTCGGGACCCAGTACTTC. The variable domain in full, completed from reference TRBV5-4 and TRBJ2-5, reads ETGVTQSPTHLIKTRGQQVTLRCSSQSGHNTVSWYQQALGQGPQFIFQYYREEENGRGNFPPRFSGLQFPNYSSELNVNALELDDSALYLCASSLASGMLGTQYFGPGTRLLVL.

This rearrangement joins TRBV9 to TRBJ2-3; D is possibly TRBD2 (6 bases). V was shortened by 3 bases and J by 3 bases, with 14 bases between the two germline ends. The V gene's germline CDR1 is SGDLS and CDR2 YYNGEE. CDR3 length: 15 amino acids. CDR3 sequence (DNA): TGTGCCAGCAGCGCCGTGGACGGGAGAACAGATACGCAGTATTTT. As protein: CASSAVDGRTDTQYF. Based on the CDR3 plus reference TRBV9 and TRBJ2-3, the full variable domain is DSGVTQTPKHLITATGQRVTLRCSPRSGDLSVYWYQQSLDQGLQFLIQYYNGEERAKGNILERFSAQQFPDLHSELNLSSLELGDSALYFCASSAVDGRTDTQYFGPGTRLTVL.

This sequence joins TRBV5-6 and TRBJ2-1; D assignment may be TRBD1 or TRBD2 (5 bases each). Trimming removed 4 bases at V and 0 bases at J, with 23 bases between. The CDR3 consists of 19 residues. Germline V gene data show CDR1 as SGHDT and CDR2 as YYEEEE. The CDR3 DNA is TGTGCCAGCAGCCTTCTGGGACGGGGAGACCCGAGCTCCTACAATGAGCAGTTCTTC. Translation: CASSLLGRGDPSSYNEQFF.

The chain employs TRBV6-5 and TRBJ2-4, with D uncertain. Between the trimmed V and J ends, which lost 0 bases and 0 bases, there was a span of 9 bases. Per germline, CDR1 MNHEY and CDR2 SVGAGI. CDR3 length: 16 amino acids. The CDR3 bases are TGTGCCAGCAGTTACTCGGCTTCTCTAGCCAAAAACATTCAGTACTTC. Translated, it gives CASSYSASLAKNIQYF.

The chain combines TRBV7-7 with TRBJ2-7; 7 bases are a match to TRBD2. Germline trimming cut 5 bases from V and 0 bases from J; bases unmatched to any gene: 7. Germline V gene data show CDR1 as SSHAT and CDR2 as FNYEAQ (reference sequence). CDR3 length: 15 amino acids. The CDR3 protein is CASSPGEGLSYEQYF. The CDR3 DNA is TGTGCCAGCAGCCCCGGGGAGGGGCTCTCCTACGAGCAGTACTTC. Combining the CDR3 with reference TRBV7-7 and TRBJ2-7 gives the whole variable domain GAGVSQSPRYKVTKRGQDVTLRCDPISSHATLYWYQQALGQGPEFLTYFNYEAQPDKSGLPSDRFSAERPEGSISTLTIQRTEQRDSAMYRCASSPGEGLSYEQYFGPGTRLTVT.